These 10 T cell receptor beta chains were all obtained from the same sample, sequenced in a study of cytomegalovirus exposure and HLA in healthy donors. PCR used 60 Vbeta primers and 13 Jbeta primers. The protocol was immunoSEQ multiplex PCR, while the TCRdb copy is restricted to in-frame clones and leaves out a portion. Of roughly 180,000 clones in the sample, over 80% were seen once. What was sequenced was PBMCs. These receptors were taken from a girl between 5 and 17 years old in good health and CMV-seropositive.

This clone appeared once. The chain recombines TRBV5-1 with TRBJ2-7; 9 bases fit TRBD1. V lost 3 bases and J lost 2; bases outside the gene matches: 3. The CDR3 extends over 14 amino acids. The germline CDR1 and CDR2 sequences are SGHRS and YFSETQ. The CDR3 bases are TGCGCCAGCAGCTCGGACAGGGGCACCTACGAGCAGTACTTC. Its translation is CASSSDRGTYEQYF.

The chain uses TRBV30 and TRBJ1-2; D call uncertain. CDR1 GTSNPN and CDR2 SVGIG come from the germline V gene (reference sequence). The V end was cut by 2 bases, the J end by 7 bases, with 8 bases between. The length of the CDR3 is 11 residues. CDR3 bases: TGTGCCTGGAGTCCAGCGCGTGGCTACACCTTC. The encoded protein is CAWSPARGYTF.

The chain recombines TRBV6-1 with TRBJ1-5; tentatively, D is TRBD1 (5 bases). The CDR3 contains 14 residues. Trimming shortened V by 4 bases and J by 3 bases, and 10 bases separated the two germline ends. Germline CDR1 and CDR2: MNHNS and SASEGT. The CDR3, as DNA: TGTGCCAGCAGTGGAGGACACCACAATCAGCCCCAGCATTTT. It is translated as CASSGGHHNQPQHF.

The chain combines TRBV7-6 with TRBJ1-2, with 10 positions matching TRBD1. CDR3 length: 16 residues. With 3 bases clipped from V and 7 bases from J, the junction kept 11 bases outside the gene matches. The V gene's germline CDR1 is SGHVS and CDR2 FNYEAQ. DNA for the CDR3: TGTGCCAGCAGCTTTACCGGGACAGGGGCTCCCACTGGCTACACCTTC. It encodes CASSFTGTGAPTGYTF.

V and J are TRBV5-8 and TRBJ2-5; D gene unclear. V dropped 5 bases and J dropped 7 bases, with 6 bases sitting between them. CDR3 length: 10 residues. Germline assignment: CDR1 SGHTS and CDR2 YDEGEE. CDR3 residues: CASRAGTQYF. The CDR3 DNA follows: TGTGCCAGCAGGGCAGGGACCCAGTACTTC.

The chain combines TRBV6-4 with TRBJ1-2; 7 nucleotides match TRBD1. The V segment lost 5 bases and the J segment 5 bases; nucleotides outside the gene matches: 8. The CDR3 extends over 14 amino acids. Per the germline V gene, CDR1 is MRHNA and CDR2 is SNTAGT. The CDR3 spells CASSPTGTAYGYTF. The DNA of the CDR3 is TGTGCCAGCAGTCCAACGGGGACAGCTTATGGCTACACCTTC.

The DNA for the CDR3 is TGTGCCAGCAGCTTACAAAACTACAATGAGCAGTTCTTC. Translation: CASSLQNYNEQFF. V usage is TRBV7-9 and J usage is TRBJ2-1; no reliable D call. The CDR3 totals 13 residues. CDR1 and CDR2 from the germline V gene are SEHNR and FQNEAQ (reference sequence). Trimming pared 2 bases from V and 3 bases from J, leaving 5 bases between.

This clone was counted only a few times. This rearrangement joins TRBV4-2 to TRBJ2-1; 13 bases agree with TRBD2. This CDR3 is built from 19 residues. V was clipped by 2 bases and J by 0 bases; unmatched bases: 7. Germline V gives CDR1 LGHNA, CDR2 YNFKEQ. The CDR3 DNA is TGTGCCAGCAGCCAACGACTAGCGGGAGGCGTAAGCTCCTACAATGAGCAGTTCTTC. Translated: CASSQRLAGGVSSYNEQFF.

The chain carries TRBV7-9 and TRBJ1-3, with D perhaps matching TRBD1 (6 bases). The CDR3 has 15 residues. From germline, CDR1 is SEHNR and CDR2 FQNEAQ (reference sequence). V was pared by 1 base and J by 4 bases, with 11 bases between. The CDR3 bases are TGTGCCAGCAGCTTAGTGGCAGGGGCAGGAAACACCATATATTTT. Protein product: CASSLVAGAGNTIYF.

The chain carries TRBV14 and TRBJ1-2; TRBD1 is a possible D gene (6 bases). The CDR3 totals 14 residues. The V gene lost 2 bases and the J gene lost 7 bases, with 14 bases spanning the gap. The germline CDR1 and CDR2 sequences are SGHDN and FVKESK. The CDR3 nucleotides read TGTGCCAGCAGCCAATGGCCGACAGGCGCTGGCTACACCTTC. As protein: CASSQWPTGAGYTF.